These 4 T cell receptor beta chains share one sample of origin, sequenced in a study of shared clonotypes between healthy human individuals. Sequencing was performed with immunoSEQ multiplex PCR; in TCRdb, only in-frame clones are kept and a portion is missing. The table records fewer than 2.5 million clones, approximately 93% of them present only once. The sequencing sample was made of naive CD4+ T cells from PBMCs. Subset reported: CD45RA+ positively selected. These receptors were taken from a man aged 18 to 29 in good health. Some clones in this sample may be carry-over from other donors' samples.

The chain joins TRBV5-1 to TRBJ2-1; 7 bases are a match to TRBD2. The CDR3 sequence is 15 residues long. The germline gives CDR1 SGHRS, CDR2 YFSETQ. With V trimmed by 2 bases and J by 4 bases, 6 bases remained unmatched. The CDR3 nucleotides read TGCGCCAGCAGCTTATCGGCTAGCGGTTACAATGAGCAGTTCTTC. This translates into CASSLSASGYNEQFF.

In regard to this clone: This sample includes further DNA sequences coding for the same CDR3. V gene TRBV18 combines with J gene TRBJ1-1; D gene unclear. The CDR3 is 14 residues long. Germline CDR1 reads KGHSH; CDR2 reads LQKENI. V gave up 2 bases and J gave up 1 base, with 8 bases separating them. CDR3 nucleotides: TGTGCCAGCTCACCAGGTGTGCCGAACACTGAAGCTTTCTTT. This sequence encodes CASSPGVPNTEAFF.

The table lists this clone with a few counts. Other DNA sequences in this sample translate to the same CDR3. The chain carries TRBV28 and TRBJ2-6, with D unresolved. Germline lookup yields CDR1 MDHEN and CDR2 SYDVKM. V was pared by 4 bases and J by 0 bases, with 7 bases between. The CDR3 sequence is 15 residues long. CDR3 protein: CASSSRVSGANVLTF. In DNA form, the CDR3 reads TGTGCCAGCAGTTCTAGGGTCTCTGGGGCCAACGTCCTGACTTTC.

The rearrangement links TRBV4-1 to TRBJ2-5; D call uncertain. The CDR3 is made up of 14 amino acids. Germline assignment: CDR1 MGHRA and CDR2 YSYEKL. V was cut by 4 bases and J by 6 bases, with 15 bases left in between. The CDR3 loop is CASSPPERIKTQYF. CDR3 in DNA: TGCGCCAGCAGCCCCCCCGAGCGCATCAAGACCCAGTACTTC.